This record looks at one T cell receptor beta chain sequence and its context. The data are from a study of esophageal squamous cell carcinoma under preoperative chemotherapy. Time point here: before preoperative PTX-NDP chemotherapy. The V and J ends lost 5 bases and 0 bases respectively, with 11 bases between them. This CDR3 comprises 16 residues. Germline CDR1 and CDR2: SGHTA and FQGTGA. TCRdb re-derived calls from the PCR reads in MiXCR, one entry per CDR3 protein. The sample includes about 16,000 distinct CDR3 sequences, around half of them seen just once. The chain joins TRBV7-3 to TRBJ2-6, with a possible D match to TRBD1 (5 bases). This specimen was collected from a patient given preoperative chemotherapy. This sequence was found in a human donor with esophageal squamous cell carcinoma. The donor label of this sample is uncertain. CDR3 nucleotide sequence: TGTGCCAGCAGCCCTAAAGGGGTCTCTGGGGCCAACGTCCTGACTTTC. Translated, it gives CASSPKGVSGANVLTF. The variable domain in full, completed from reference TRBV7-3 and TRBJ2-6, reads GAGVSQTPSNKVTEKGKYVELRCDPISGHTALYWYRQSLGQGPEFLIYFQGTGAADDSGLPNDRFFAVRPEGSVSTLKIQRTERGDSAVYLCASSPKGVSGANVLTFGAGSRLTVL.